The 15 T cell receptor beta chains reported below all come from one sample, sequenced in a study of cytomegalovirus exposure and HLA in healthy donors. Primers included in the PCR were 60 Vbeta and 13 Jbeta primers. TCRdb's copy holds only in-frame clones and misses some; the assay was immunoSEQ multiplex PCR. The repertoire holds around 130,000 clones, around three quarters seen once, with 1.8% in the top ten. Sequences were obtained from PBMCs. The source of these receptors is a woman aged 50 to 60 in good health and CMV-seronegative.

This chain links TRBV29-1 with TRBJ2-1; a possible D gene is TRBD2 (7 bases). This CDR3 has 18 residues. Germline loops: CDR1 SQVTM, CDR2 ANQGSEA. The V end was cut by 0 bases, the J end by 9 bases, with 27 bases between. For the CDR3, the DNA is TGCAGCGTTGAAGAGGTGCTATTACGGAGCCGGGGGGCCGGTGAGCAGTTCTTC. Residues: CSVEEVLLRSRGAGEQFF.

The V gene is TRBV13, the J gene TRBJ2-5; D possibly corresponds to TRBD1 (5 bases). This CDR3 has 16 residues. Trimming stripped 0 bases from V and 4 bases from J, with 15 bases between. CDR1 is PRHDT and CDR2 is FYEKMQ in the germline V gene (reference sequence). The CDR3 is CASSLGTGPRGETQYF. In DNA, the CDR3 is TGTGCCAGCAGCTTAGGAACCGGCCCAAGGGGAGAGACCCAGTACTTC. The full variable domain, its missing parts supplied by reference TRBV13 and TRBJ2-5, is AAGVIQSPRHLIKEKRETATLKCYPIPRHDTVYWYQQGPGQDPQFLISFYEKMQSDKGSIPDRFSAQQFSDYHSELNMSSLELGDSALYFCASSLGTGPRGETQYFGPGTRLLVL.

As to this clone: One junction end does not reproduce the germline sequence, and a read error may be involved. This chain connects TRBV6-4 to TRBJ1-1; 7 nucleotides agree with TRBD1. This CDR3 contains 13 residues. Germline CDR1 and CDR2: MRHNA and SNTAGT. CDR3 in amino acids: CASSNSGGTEAFF. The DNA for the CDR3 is TGTGCCAGCAGTAACTCAGGGGGAACTGAAGCTTTCTTT.

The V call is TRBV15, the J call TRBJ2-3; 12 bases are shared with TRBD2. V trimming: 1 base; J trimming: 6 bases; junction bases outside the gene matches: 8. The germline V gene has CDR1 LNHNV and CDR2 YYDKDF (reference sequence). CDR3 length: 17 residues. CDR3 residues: CATSRAGLAGGQDTQYF. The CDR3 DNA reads TGTGCCACCAGCAGAGCGGGGCTAGCGGGAGGGCAGGATACGCAGTATTTT.

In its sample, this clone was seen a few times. The CDR3 sequence is CASSQGGVQPQHF. CDR3 in DNA: TGTGCCAGCAGCCAAGGAGGCGTCCAGCCCCAGCATTTT. The chain uses TRBV4-2 and TRBJ1-5; no clear D gene. This CDR3 region has 13 residues. V lost 1 base and J lost 7, with 8 bases in between. Looked up from germline, CDR1 is LGHNA and CDR2 is YNFKEQ.

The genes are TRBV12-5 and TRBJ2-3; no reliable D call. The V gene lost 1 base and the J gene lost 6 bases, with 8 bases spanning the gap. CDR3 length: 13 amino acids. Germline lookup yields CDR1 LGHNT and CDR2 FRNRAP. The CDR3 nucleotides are TGTGCTAGTGGTTTGGGGAGAGATGATACGCAGTATTTT. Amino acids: CASGLGRDDTQYF.

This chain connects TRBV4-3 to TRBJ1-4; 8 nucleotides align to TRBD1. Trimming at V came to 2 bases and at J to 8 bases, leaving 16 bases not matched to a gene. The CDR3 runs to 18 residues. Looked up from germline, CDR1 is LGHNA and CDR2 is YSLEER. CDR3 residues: CASSQSTTGATGSEKLFF. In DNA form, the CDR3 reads TGCGCCAGCAGCCAATCGACGACAGGGGCCACGGGGTCCGAAAAACTGTTTTTT.

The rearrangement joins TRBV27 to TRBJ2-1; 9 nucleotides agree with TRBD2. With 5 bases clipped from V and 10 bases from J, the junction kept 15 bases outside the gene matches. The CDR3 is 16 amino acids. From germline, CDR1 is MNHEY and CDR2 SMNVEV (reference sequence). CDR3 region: CASSPDLAGTSIEQFF. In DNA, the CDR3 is TGTGCCAGCAGTCCCGACCTAGCCGGGACTAGCATCGAGCAGTTCTTC.

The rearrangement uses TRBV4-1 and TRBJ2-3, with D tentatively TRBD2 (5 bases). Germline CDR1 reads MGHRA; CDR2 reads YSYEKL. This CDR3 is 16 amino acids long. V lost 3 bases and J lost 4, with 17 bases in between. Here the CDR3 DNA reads TGCGCCAGCAGCCAGGAACTAGGTGCTCTTTCAGATACGCAGTATTTT. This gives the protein CASSQELGALSDTQYF.

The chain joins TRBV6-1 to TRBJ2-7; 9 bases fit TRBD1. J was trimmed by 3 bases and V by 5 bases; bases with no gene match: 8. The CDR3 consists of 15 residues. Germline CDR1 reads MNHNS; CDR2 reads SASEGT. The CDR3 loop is CASSTPRQGVYEQYV. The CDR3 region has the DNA TGTGCCAGCAGTACTCCGCGACAGGGGGTCTACGAGCAGTACGTC.

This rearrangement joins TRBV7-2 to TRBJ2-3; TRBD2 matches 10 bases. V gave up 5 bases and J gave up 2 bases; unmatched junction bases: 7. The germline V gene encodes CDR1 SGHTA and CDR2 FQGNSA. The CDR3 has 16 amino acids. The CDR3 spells CASSPGTSAYTDTQYF. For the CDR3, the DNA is TGTGCCAGCAGCCCTGGGACTAGCGCATACACAGATACGCAGTATTTT.

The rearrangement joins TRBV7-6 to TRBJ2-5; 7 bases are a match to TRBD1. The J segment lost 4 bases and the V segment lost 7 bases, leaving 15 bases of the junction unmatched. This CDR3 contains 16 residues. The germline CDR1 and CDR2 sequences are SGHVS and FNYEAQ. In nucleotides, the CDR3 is TGTGCCAGCATCAAACGGGACAGATTCCAGGGAGAGACCCAGTACTTC. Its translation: CASIKRDRFQGETQYF.

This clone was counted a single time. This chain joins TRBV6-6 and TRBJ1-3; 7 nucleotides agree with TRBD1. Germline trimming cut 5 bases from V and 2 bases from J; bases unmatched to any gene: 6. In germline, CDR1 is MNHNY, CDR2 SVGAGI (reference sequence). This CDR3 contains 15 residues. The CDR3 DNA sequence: TGTGCCAGCAGTCACAGGGGCAGGGCTGGAAACACCATATATTTT. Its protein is CASSHRGRAGNTIYF.

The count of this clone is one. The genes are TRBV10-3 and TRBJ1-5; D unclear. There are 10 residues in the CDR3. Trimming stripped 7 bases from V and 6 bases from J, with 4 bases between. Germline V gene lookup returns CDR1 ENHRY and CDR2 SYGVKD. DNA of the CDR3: TGTGCCATCATTCGTCAGCCCCAGCATTTT. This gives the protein CAIIRQPQHF.

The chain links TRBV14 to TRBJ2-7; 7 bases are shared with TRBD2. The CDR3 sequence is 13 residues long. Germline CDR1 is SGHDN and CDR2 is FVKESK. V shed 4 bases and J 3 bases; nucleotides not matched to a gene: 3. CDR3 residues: CASSLTSFYEQYV. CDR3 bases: TGTGCCAGCAGCCTGACTAGCTTCTACGAGCAGTACGTC.